This TCR beta chain was documented in a study of tumor and adjacent non-tumor tissue in lung cancer. The library came from three nested PCR rounds adapted from ARM-PCR protocols. Via MiXCR, TCRdb re-called the multiplex PCR reads, giving one row per CDR3 protein. The repertoire holds 90,000 to 100,000 distinct CDR3 sequences, with roughly 78% as singletons. This clonotype has a handful of counts. Being one base from a much bigger clone, this may be a read error. RNA was extracted from bulk tissue without any cell sorting. More than 3 cm separated this lung sample from the edge of the tumor. V dropped 7 bases and J dropped 2 bases, with 9 bases sitting between them. The CDR3 is 12 residues long. Germline CDR1 is DFQATT and CDR2 is SNEGSKA (reference sequence).

Sequencing used distant non-tumor lung tissue. The clonotype was recovered from a man in his sixties with small cell lung cancer. This chain joins TRBV20-1 and TRBJ2-4; tentative D call: TRBD2 (6 bases). DNA for the CDR3: TGCAGTGTGGAGGGGCCCAAAAACATTCAGTACTTC. This gives the protein CSVEGPKNIQYF.